The source of this TCR beta chain is a study of blood T cell repertoires in COVID-19. This table comes from immunoSEQ multiplex PCR, and its TCRdb copy is limited to in-frame clones, with some not included. Of over 200,000 clones in the sample, 70% to 90% were seen once. The CDR3 spans 14 residues. Germline V gene sequence: CDR1 SNHLY, CDR2 FYNNEI. Trimming took 7 bases from V and 4 from J, leaving 14 bases between them. The sequencing sample was made of PBMCs or T cells enriched from blood (not recorded which). The chain links TRBV2 to TRBJ1-5, with a tentative D call TRBD1 (6 bases). The origin of this receptor is a woman aged 25 to 39 who had been exposed to COVID-19. The CDR3 is CASKSDRTNQPQHF. The DNA for the CDR3 is TGTGCCAGCAAGTCCGACAGGACAAATCAGCCCCAGCATTTT.